These 20 T cell receptor beta chains were sequenced from one sample in a study of Graves' ophthalmopathy and Graves' hyperthyroidism. CDR3 regions of TCR beta were amplified from RNA transcripts. First-round RT-PCR relied on HTBI primers, and a second-round multiplex PCR came next. Each CDR3 protein gets one entry after TCRdb re-called the multiplex PCR reads with MiXCR. In the table there are 1 million to 1.3 million distinct CDR3 sequences, less than 45% of which are singletons. Material for sequencing was peripheral blood or thyroid tissue (not recorded which). These receptors were obtained from an adult man with Graves' hyperthyroidism.

The chain has TRBV10-3 and TRBJ1-2; possible D gene TRBD1, 5 bases. The V and J ends lost 5 bases and 6 bases respectively, with 19 bases between them. This CDR3 comprises 15 residues. Germline values: CDR1 ENHRY, CDR2 SYGVKD. The CDR3 DNA follows: TGTGCCATCAGTCCCGGGACTGGGGGATTAAATGGCTACACCTTC. It yields the protein CAISPGTGGLNGYTF.

The sample holds many counts of this clonotype. This sequence joins TRBV10-3 and TRBJ2-6, with D hard to call. The V end was cut by 2 bases, the J end by 4 bases, with 9 bases between. From germline, CDR1 is ENHRY and CDR2 SYGVKD. This CDR3 contains 15 residues. The CDR3 DNA reads TGTGCCATCAGTGAGGGGGTTACGGGGGCCAACGTCCTGACTTTC. It translates to CAISEGVTGANVLTF.

This chain joins TRBV6-6 and TRBJ1-2; D may be TRBD1 (6 bases). V shed 5 bases and J shed 3 bases, with 13 bases lying between them. CDR3 length: 14 amino acids. Per germline, CDR1 MNHNY and CDR2 SVGAGI (reference sequence). CDR3 sequence: CASSGREGDYGYTF. The CDR3 DNA is TGTGCCAGCAGTGGAAGAGAGGGGGACTATGGCTACACCTTC.

This sequence joins TRBV10-3 and TRBJ2-2, with D unclear. The CDR3 totals 9 residues. The V end was cut by 8 bases, the J end by 11 bases, with 6 bases between. Germline values: CDR1 ENHRY, CDR2 SYGVKD. This CDR3 is CAICGELFF. CDR3 DNA sequence: TGTGCCATCTGCGGCGAGCTGTTTTTT.

This clonotype was observed at least ten times. V is TRBV20-1 and J is TRBJ2-6; possible D gene TRBD1, 5 bases. The CDR3 sequence is 14 residues long. In germline, CDR1 is DFQATT, CDR2 SNEGSKA (reference sequence). Trimming pared 5 bases from V and 0 bases from J, leaving 8 bases between. The CDR3 sequence: CSAPGPSGANVLTF. In nucleotides, the CDR3 is TGCAGTGCTCCAGGGCCCTCTGGGGCCAACGTCCTGACTTTC.

This clonotype was counted only a few times. The chain combines TRBV7-9 with TRBJ2-7; 7 bases map to TRBD1. Germline V CDR1 and CDR2: SEHNR, FQNEAQ (reference sequence). J gave up 4 bases and V 5 bases, and 17 bases lay outside the gene matches. There are 17 residues in the CDR3. The CDR3 region is CASSQRGQGPEHYEQYF. The CDR3 DNA follows: TGTGCCAGCAGCCAGAGGGGGCAGGGCCCAGAACATTACGAGCAGTACTTC.

The rearrangement joins TRBV5-5 to TRBJ2-7; 7 positions match TRBD1. CDR3 length: 17 amino acids. V trimming: 0 bases; J trimming: 1 base; junction bases outside the gene matches: 10. In germline, CDR1 is SGHKS, CDR2 YYEKEE (reference sequence). The CDR3 bases are TGTGCCAGCAGCTTGGCCGGTATCGGGGACAGTTCCTACGAGCAGTACTTC. Protein product: CASSLAGIGDSSYEQYF.

The chain carries TRBV19 and TRBJ2-7; tentatively, D is TRBD2 (6 bases). V lost 5 bases and J 9 bases, leaving 20 bases between the germline ends. CDR1 LNHDA and CDR2 SQIVND come from the germline V gene (reference sequence). CDR3 length: 14 amino acids. The CDR3 DNA is TGTGCCAGTAGTTCGGACCCTGGAGAGGAGGGGCAGTACTTC. It codes for CASSSDPGEEGQYF.

This chain uses TRBV29-1 with TRBJ2-7; 7 bases match TRBD1. Germline CDR1 reads SQVTM; CDR2 reads ANQGSEA. V gave up 3 bases and J gave up 3 bases; unmatched junction bases: 8. The CDR3 spans 14 residues. The CDR3: CSVDRTGVGYEQYF. The CDR3 DNA reads TGCAGCGTTGATAGGACAGGAGTGGGCTACGAGCAGTACTTC.

The rearrangement joins TRBV10-3 to TRBJ1-2, with unresolved D. Looked up from germline, CDR1 is ENHRY and CDR2 is SYGVKD. V was shortened by 6 bases and J by 2 bases, with 19 bases between the two germline ends. This CDR3 is 16 amino acids long. This CDR3 is CAIRLKSGLKNYGYTF. The CDR3 bases are TGTGCCATCAGGCTCAAAAGTGGACTCAAGAACTATGGCTACACCTTC.

In its sample, this clonotype was seen many times. The chain employs TRBV10-3 and TRBJ1-2; TRBD1 matches 10 bases. CDR3 length equals 14 residues. V shed 8 bases and J 3 bases; nucleotides not matched to a gene: 6. Germline V gene lookup returns CDR1 ENHRY and CDR2 SYGVKD. The CDR3 protein is CAIARQGADYGYTF. The CDR3 DNA sequence: TGTGCCATCGCTAGACAGGGGGCGGACTATGGCTACACCTTC.

This clonotype was detected once. J is TRBJ1-1 and V is TRBV19, with D perhaps matching TRBD1 (5 bases). Deletions cut 1 base from V and 12 bases from J, with 12 bases between. The CDR3 extends over 12 amino acids. The germline gives CDR1 LNHDA, CDR2 SQIVND (reference sequence). CDR3 protein: CASSIAGRLSFF. The CDR3, as DNA: TGTGCCAGTAGTATAGCAGGGCGTCTCTCTTTCTTT.

V is TRBV7-9 and J is TRBJ1-2, with unresolved D. The CDR3 loop spans 14 amino acids. The V end lost 5 bases, the J end lost 3 bases, and 13 bases lay between the germline ends. Germline V gene lookup returns CDR1 SEHNR and CDR2 FQNEAQ (reference sequence). The CDR3 reads CASSPRGPHYGYTF. The CDR3 DNA reads TGTGCCAGCAGCCCCCGGGGTCCCCACTATGGCTACACCTTC.

This clonotype was seen a few times. V usage is TRBV20-1 and J usage is TRBJ2-5; TRBD1 is a possible D gene (5 bases). Germline values: CDR1 DFQATT, CDR2 SNEGSKA (reference sequence). The CDR3 sequence is 11 residues long. Between the trimmed V and J ends, which lost 7 bases and 2 bases, there was a span of 8 bases. CDR3 loop: CSGQSQETQYF. The CDR3 coding sequence is TGCAGTGGACAGTCTCAAGAGACCCAGTACTTC.

This clonotype was recorded at least ten times. The chain couples TRBV7-8 to TRBJ2-5; possible D gene TRBD1, 5 bases. The V gene lost 5 bases and the J gene lost 2 bases, with 15 bases spanning the gap. Looked up from germline, CDR1 is SGHVS and CDR2 is FQNEAQ. There are 15 residues in the CDR3. In nucleotides, the CDR3 is TGTGCCAGCAGCCCAAATACAGGAGAACAAGAGACCCAGTACTTC. It specifies CASSPNTGEQETQYF. The variable domain in full, with the rest retrieved from reference TRBV7-8 and TRBJ2-5, is GAGVSQSPRYKVAKRGQDVALRCDPISGHVSLFWYQQALGQGPEFLTYFQNEAQLDKSGLPSDRFFAERPEGSVSTLKIQRTQQEDSAVYLCASSPNTGEQETQYFGPGTRLLVL.

Note on this clonotype: The limits of the CDR3 on the DNA are not certain, so only TCRdb's listed CDR3 is given. The chain couples TRBV25-1 to TRBJ1-2. Germline lookup yields CDR1 MGHDK and CDR2 SYGVNS. Counting both end residues, the CDR3 totals 15 amino acids. CDR3 amino acids: CACSARDYRLDGYTF.

This clonotype came up many times. The chain joins TRBV7-8 to TRBJ1-5, with 7 bases matching TRBD1. The germline V gene has CDR1 SGHVS and CDR2 FQNEAQ. This CDR3 spans 18 amino acids. The ends lost 5 bases at V and 0 bases at J; junction bases unmatched: 13. CDR3 nucleotides: TGTGCCAGCAGCCTAACCCCACAGGGGTTCTATAGCAATCAGCCCCAGCATTTT. Translation: CASSLTPQGFYSNQPQHF. Using reference TRBV7-8 and TRBJ1-5 for the parts outside the CDR3, the full variable domain is GAGVSQSPRYKVAKRGQDVALRCDPISGHVSLFWYQQALGQGPEFLTYFQNEAQLDKSGLPSDRFFAERPEGSVSTLKIQRTQQEDSAVYLCASSLTPQGFYSNQPQHFGDGTRLSIL.

This clonotype was counted between two and nine times. The chain is built from TRBV11-3 and TRBJ2-7, with TRBD1 as a possible D gene (5 bases). V lost 6 bases and J 3 bases, leaving 9 bases between the germline ends. The CDR3 is 12 amino acids. Germline CDR1 is SGHNT and CDR2 is YENEEA. The CDR3 DNA follows: TGTGCCAGCAGTAAGGGGAACTACGAGCAGTACTTC. This codes for CASSKGNYEQYF. Complete variable domain (other parts from reference TRBV11-3 and TRBJ2-7): EAGVVQSPRYKIIEKKQPVAFWCNPISGHNTLYWYLQNLGQGPELLIRYENEEAVDDSQLPKDRFSAERLKGVDSTLKIQPAELGDSAVYLCASSKGNYEQYFGPGTRLTVT.

Notes on this clonotype: Just one base apart from a much larger clone, this may be a read error. The chain has TRBV11-2 and TRBJ1-1, with D possibly TRBD1 on 5 matching bases. The ends were cut back, 4 bases at V and 7 bases at J, with 13 bases in the middle. The CDR3 spans 13 residues. In germline, CDR1 is SGHAT, CDR2 FQNNGV. In DNA, the CDR3 is TGTGCCAGCAGCTCTATACGGGGCCTTGAAGCTTTCTTT. This encodes CASSSIRGLEAFF. Based on the CDR3 plus reference TRBV11-2 and TRBJ1-1, the full variable domain is EAGVAQSPRYKIIEKRQSVAFWCNPISGHATLYWYQQILGQGPKLLIQFQNNGVVDDSQLPKDRFSAERLKGVDSTLKIQPAKLEDSAVYLCASSSIRGLEAFFGQGTRLTVV.

The table lists this clonotype with many counts. The CDR3 protein is CASSRDRANNSPLHF. CDR3 in DNA: TGTGCCAGCAGCCGTGACAGGGCTAATAATTCACCCCTCCACTTT. The rearrangement joins TRBV7-2 to TRBJ1-6; the match to TRBD1 covers 7 bases. With 5 bases clipped from V and 5 bases from J, the junction kept 6 bases outside the gene matches. Germline V gene sequence: CDR1 SGHTA, CDR2 FQGNSA. The CDR3 is made up of 15 amino acids.